The 25 T cell receptor beta chains below were found in one sample sequenced in a study of T-cell memory formation after mild COVID-19 (dated by TCRdb to about 2021). The method was 5' RACE. The reads were generated on an Illumina NovaSeq 6000. The public reads were run again by TCRdb, first through fastp at Q25 and then through MiXCR, and only productive beta chains were kept. Every distinct CDR3 protein forms one entry, paired with its most common genes and DNA. The sample table shows about 400,000 distinct CDR3 sequences, and about 24% are seen once. Together, the top ten hold around 8.7% of the sample. The sequencing input was PBMCs or a T cell subset sorted from them (not recorded which). The receptors here all came from an adult woman who had mild COVID-19 (a few samples of this study predate the infection). The sample titles of this study are shuffled in the database, so cell type and time point are left out; the donor was told from shared clones.

A few counts support this clonotype. A much larger clone lies one base from this, so it may be a read error. The chain has TRBV2 and TRBJ2-3; D might be TRBD1 or TRBD2, each matching 6 bases. The V end was cut by 2 bases, the J end by 2 bases, with 8 bases between. The CDR3 is made up of 14 amino acids. The germline CDR1 and CDR2 sequences are SNHLY and FYNNEI. CDR3: CASSEPGATDTQYF. The CDR3 DNA reads TGTGCCAGCAGTGAACCGGGGGCCACAGATACGCAGTATTTT.

V is TRBV6-5 and J is TRBJ2-7; D gene unclear. In germline, CDR1 is MNHEY, CDR2 SVGAGI. V lost 4 bases, J lost 0 bases, and 16 bases lay in between. The CDR3 spans 16 residues. CDR3 region: CASSFWSSGHSYEQYF. CDR3 coding DNA: TGTGCCAGCAGTTTTTGGTCCAGTGGGCACTCCTACGAGCAGTACTTC.

This chain connects TRBV5-6 to TRBJ1-3, with 7 bases matching TRBD1. Germline loops: CDR1 SGHDT, CDR2 YYEEEE. V lost 3 bases to trimming and J lost 4 bases; unmatched junction nucleotides: 7. This CDR3 comprises 15 residues. CDR3 protein: CASSSLRQGGNTIYF. DNA of the CDR3: TGTGCCAGCAGCTCCCTACGACAGGGCGGAAACACCATATATTTT. The complete variable domain, with remaining parts taken from reference TRBV5-6 and TRBJ1-3, reads DAGVTQSPTHLIKTRGQQVTLRCSPKSGHDTVSWYQQALGQGPQFIFQYYEEEERQRGNFPDRFSGHQFPNYSSELNVNALLLGDSALYLCASSSLRQGGNTIYFGEGSWLTVV.

V is TRBV7-3 and J is TRBJ2-5; 10 bases are shared with TRBD2. With V trimmed by 5 bases and J by 5 bases, 8 bases remained unmatched. CDR1 and CDR2 (germline): SGHTA, FQGTGA. This CDR3 spans 15 amino acids. DNA for the CDR3: TGTGCCAGCAGCGAAGCGGGAGGGAGTTCCGAGACCCAGTACTTC. Protein: CASSEAGGSSETQYF.

This chain links TRBV14 with TRBJ1-1, with a possible D match to TRBD1 (5 bases). With 2 bases removed from V and 5 bases from J, the gap between germline ends came to 18 bases. The CDR3 runs 16 residues. Germline V lookup: CDR1 SGHDN, CDR2 FVKESK. CDR3 coding DNA: TGTGCCAGCAGCCAACCCTACCGGGGCCGGGGAACTGAAGCTTTCTTT. Its protein is CASSQPYRGRGTEAFF.

This clonotype has a handful of counts. J is TRBJ2-1 and V is TRBV20-1; 8 bases agree with TRBD2. With V trimmed by 5 bases and J by 1 base, 16 bases remained unmatched. The V gene's germline CDR1 is DFQATT and CDR2 SNEGSKA (reference sequence). The CDR3 contains 18 residues. In DNA, the CDR3 is TGCAGTGCTCGAGGGGGGACTAGGACCCCCTTATCCTACAATGAGCAGTTCTTC. It specifies CSARGGTRTPLSYNEQFF.

V is TRBV5-1 and J is TRBJ2-1; 8 bases map to TRBD2. This CDR3 is 15 amino acids long. V gave up 4 bases and J gave up 8 bases; unmatched junction bases: 11. Germline values: CDR1 SGHRS, CDR2 YFSETQ. CDR3 sequence (DNA): TGCGCCAGCAGCGTTCCACGGGAGGGCCAGTATGAGCAGTTCTTC. It encodes CASSVPREGQYEQFF.

The gene calls are TRBV4-1 and TRBJ2-7; D call uncertain. Trimming took 1 base from V and 0 from J, leaving 10 bases between them. Germline lookup yields CDR1 MGHRA and CDR2 YSYEKL. The CDR3 sequence is 15 residues long. The CDR3: CASSQVADRSYEQYF. In DNA form, the CDR3 reads TGCGCCAGCAGCCAAGTGGCGGACCGCTCCTACGAGCAGTACTTC.

This chain uses TRBV18 with TRBJ2-4; D unresolved. The germline CDR1 and CDR2 sequences are KGHSH and LQKENI. V lost 3 bases, J lost 1 base, and 19 bases lay in between. The CDR3 is 18 amino acids. The chain's CDR3 is CASSPTKEPRNAKNIQYF. DNA for the CDR3: TGTGCCAGCTCACCGACCAAAGAACCTCGGAATGCCAAAAACATTCAGTACTTC.

The chain uses TRBV5-5 and TRBJ2-7; tentatively, D is TRBD1 or TRBD2 (5 bases each). The CDR3 is 14 amino acids. The ends were cut back, 4 bases at V and 0 bases at J, with 11 bases in the middle. Germline-derived CDR1 and CDR2 are SGHKS and YYEKEE (reference sequence). The CDR3 spells CASSREGSSYEQYF. Here the CDR3 DNA reads TGTGCCAGCAGCAGAGAGGGGAGCTCCTACGAGCAGTACTTC.

This chain joins TRBV4-2 and TRBJ2-7, with 9 nucleotides matching TRBD2. After removal of 4 bases from V and 3 bases from J, the junction contained 13 bases not matched to a gene. From germline, CDR1 is LGHNA and CDR2 YNFKEQ. The CDR3 is made up of 17 amino acids. This CDR3 is CASSPTASGGIIYEQYF. The CDR3 DNA reads TGTGCCAGCAGCCCAACAGCGAGCGGGGGGATTATCTACGAGCAGTACTTC.

This rearrangement joins TRBV2 to TRBJ1-2; unclear D gene. The V and J ends lost 5 bases and 0 bases respectively, with 7 bases between them. The germline V gene encodes CDR1 SNHLY and CDR2 FYNNEI. The CDR3 spans 13 residues. CDR3 DNA sequence: TGTGCCAGCAGTCCACAAGCTAACTATGGCTACACCTTC. It translates to CASSPQANYGYTF.

This clonotype was seen only a few times. CDR3 residues: CAWSRLAGQNEQYF. The CDR3 DNA follows: TGTGCCTGGAGTAGACTTGCGGGACAGAACGAGCAGTACTTC. The rearrangement links TRBV30 to TRBJ2-7, with D possibly matching TRBD1 (7 bases). Germline CDR1 GTSNPN, CDR2 SVGIG (reference sequence). Trimming stripped 2 bases from V and 5 bases from J, with 16 bases between. The CDR3 runs to 14 residues. Supplemented by reference TRBV30 and TRBJ2-7, the full variable domain reads SQTIHQWPATLVQPVGSPLSLECTVEGTSNPNLYWYRQAAGRGLQLLFYSVGIGQISSEVPQNLSASRPQDRQFILSSKKLLLSDSGFYLCAWSRLAGQNEQYFGPGTRLTVT.

The chain carries TRBV23-1 and TRBJ2-3, with D unclear. TRBV23-1 is sorted into the ORF group, with uncertain function. Trimming took 4 bases from V and 6 from J, leaving 20 bases between them. The CDR3 loop spans 16 amino acids. CDR3 protein: CASSRNRSAKRDTQYF. CDR3 DNA sequence: TGCGCCAGCAGTCGAAATCGGTCCGCGAAGAGGGATACGCAGTATTTT.

This clonotype came up many times. The chain joins TRBV29-1 to TRBJ2-5, with a weak D call TRBD1 (5 bases). The germline V and J ends were trimmed by 4 bases and 4 bases, with 22 bases remaining between them. This CDR3 is 16 amino acids long. Per the germline V gene, CDR1 is SQVTM and CDR2 is ANQGSEA. CDR3 sequence (DNA): TGCAGCGTTGTCACCCGATTCCTGGGGCGGAGAGAGACCCAGTACTTC. Protein sequence: CSVVTRFLGRRETQYF.

The chain couples TRBV4-3 to TRBJ1-1; 7 bases agree with TRBD1. Trimming at V came to 3 bases and at J to 1 base, leaving 5 bases not matched to a gene. CDR1 LGHNA and CDR2 YSLEER come from the germline V gene. The CDR3 contains 15 residues. The CDR3 protein is CASSHYDRANTEAFF. The CDR3 nucleotides read TGCGCCAGCAGCCACTACGACAGGGCGAACACTGAAGCTTTCTTT.

V gene TRBV7-9 combines with J gene TRBJ2-5; possibly TRBD1 or TRBD2 for D (5 bases each). The ends were cut back, 5 bases at V and 0 bases at J, with 13 bases in the middle. CDR1 is SEHNR, CDR2 FQNEAQ, per germline (reference sequence). The CDR3 is made up of 15 amino acids. The CDR3 nucleotides are TGTGCCAGCAGCCCCAGGGACGGCTACCAAGAGACCCAGTACTTC. This codes for CASSPRDGYQETQYF.

V is TRBV13 and J is TRBJ2-5; D possibly corresponds to TRBD2 (5 bases). V was trimmed by 6 bases and J by 4 bases, leaving 15 bases between them. The CDR3 spans 14 residues. The germline V gene encodes CDR1 PRHDT and CDR2 FYEKMQ (reference sequence). The CDR3, as DNA: TGTGCCAGCAGATCCAGAGGAGGTGTAGAGACCCAGTACTTC. The encoded protein is CASRSRGGVETQYF.

This clonotype came up a few times. This chain links TRBV10-3 with TRBJ2-1; 8 nucleotides line up with TRBD2. The CDR3 length is 18 residues. The V and J ends lost 0 bases and 7 bases, in that order; junction bases with no gene match: 14. The germline V gene encodes CDR1 ENHRY and CDR2 SYGVKD. The CDR3 protein is CAISESGREGQFQNEQFF. The CDR3 bases are TGTGCCATCAGTGAGTCAGGACGGGAGGGCCAATTTCAAAATGAGCAGTTCTTC.

The chain couples TRBV2 to TRBJ2-3, with D unclear. The CDR3 sequence is 11 residues long. Germline-derived CDR1 and CDR2 are SNHLY and FYNNEI. V lost 8 bases and J lost 5, with 8 bases in between. In DNA, the CDR3 is TGTGCCAGCCTTGTGGGAGATACGCAGTATTTT. Protein: CASLVGDTQYF. The whole variable domain, remainder taken from reference TRBV2 and TRBJ2-3, is EPEVTQTPSHQVTQMGQEVILRCVPISNHLYFYWYRQILGQKVEFLVSFYNNEISEKSEIFDDQFSVERPDGSNFTLKIRSTKLEDSAMYFCASLVGDTQYFGPGTRLTVL.

This clonotype has a handful of counts. This chain links TRBV7-9 with TRBJ2-3; 10 bases match TRBD1. Germline CDR1 reads SEHNR; CDR2 reads FQNEAQ (reference sequence). Trimming at V came to 6 bases and at J to 4 bases, leaving 1 base not matched to a gene. The CDR3 is 13 amino acids. CDR3: CASRGQGADTQYF. The CDR3, as DNA: TGTGCCAGCAGAGGACAGGGGGCAGATACGCAGTATTTT.

This clonotype was picked up a small number of times. The chain joins TRBV5-5 to TRBJ1-5, with D maybe TRBD1 (6 bases). This CDR3 contains 15 residues. Germline CDR1 SGHKS, CDR2 YYEKEE (reference sequence). V was shortened by 3 bases and J by 0 bases, with 10 bases between the two germline ends. CDR3 coding DNA: TGTGCCAGCAGCTCGACAGGAAATAGCAATCAGCCCCAGCATTTT. This translates into CASSSTGNSNQPQHF.

This clonotype was seen a handful of times. V gene TRBV9 combines with J gene TRBJ1-2; D is ambiguous. The ends were cut back, 5 bases at V and 8 bases at J, with 13 bases in the middle. CDR1 is SGDLS, CDR2 YYNGEE, per germline. The length of the CDR3 is 12 residues. The CDR3 coding sequence is TGTGCCAGCAGTGGGTCCCCTCGGGGCTACACCTTC. Amino acid sequence: CASSGSPRGYTF. The variable domain in full, with the rest retrieved from reference TRBV9 and TRBJ1-2, is DSGVTQTPKHLITATGQRVTLRCSPRSGDLSVYWYQQSLDQGLQFLIQYYNGEERAKGNILERFSAQQFPDLHSELNLSSLELGDSALYFCASSGSPRGYTFGSGTRLTVV.

V is TRBV5-1 and J is TRBJ2-6, with D maybe TRBD1 (6 bases). The CDR3 has 17 amino acids. Trimming removed 3 bases from V and 0 bases from J, with 13 bases in between. Germline V gene sequence: CDR1 SGHRS, CDR2 YFSETQ. This chain's CDR3 is CASSSTGYPSGANVLTF. The CDR3 DNA follows: TGCGCCAGCAGCTCCACAGGGTATCCCTCTGGGGCCAACGTCCTGACTTTC.

V is TRBV15 and J is TRBJ2-7; D gene uncertain. This CDR3 region has 14 residues. Germline V CDR1 and CDR2: LNHNV, YYDKDF (reference sequence). The V end was cut by 3 bases, the J end by 2 bases, with 11 bases between. The CDR3 spells CATSRSDGTYEQYF. The CDR3 DNA is TGTGCCACCAGCAGGTCGGACGGAACCTACGAGCAGTACTTC.